This entry concerns a single TCR beta chain. The antigen remains unidentified. This sample was included in a study of cytomegalovirus exposure and HLA in healthy donors. Whole-study findings and limits: A reported reduction in N-insertions relative to the 666-donor mean was seen in an Asian-associated ancestry cluster in a later analysis. Being indistinguishable, some V segments were excluded, TRBV6-2 and TRBV6-3 among them.

This CDR3 is 15 amino acids long. The ends lost 5 bases at V and 1 base at J; junction bases unmatched: 5. Germline V gives CDR1 SEHNR, CDR2 FQNEAQ (reference sequence). Primers for the PCR totalled 60 Vbeta and 13 Jbeta. TCRdb keeps only in-frame clones here, not all; method: immunoSEQ multiplex PCR. The repertoire consists of some 79,000 clones, with about 79% occurring once and the leading ten covering 4.5% to 7%. This TCR was recovered from a male donor in good health and CMV-seropositive. Specimen: PBMCs. V is TRBV7-9 and J is TRBJ1-1, with TRBD1 identical over 9 bases. The CDR3 protein is CASSRIQGANTEAFF. Written as DNA, the CDR3 is TGTGCCAGCAGCAGGATACAGGGGGCGAACACTGAAGCTTTCTTT.